Each of the 17 T cell receptor beta chains below was sequenced from the same sample in a study of T-cell reconstitution after alpha-beta-depleted transplantation in children. Unique molecular identifiers were used to barcode this TCRbeta library. TCRdb recomputed calls from the PCR reads with MiXCR, one row per CDR3 protein. The repertoire holds 700,000 to 950,000 distinct CDR3 sequences, with around 17% as singletons. The sequencing here drew on PBMCs, mostly from graft donor cells, taken 360 days after TCRalphabeta/CD19-depleted stem cell transplant. The receptors were gathered from a male patient younger than 18 who had a stem cell transplant for acute lymphoblastic leukemia, so the T cells may come from the graft donor.

This clonotype occurred a few times. This chain connects TRBV5-1 to TRBJ2-5; 9 nucleotides match TRBD2. With 5 bases clipped from V and 2 bases from J, the junction kept 7 bases outside the gene matches. Looked up from germline, CDR1 is SGHRS and CDR2 is YFSETQ. The CDR3 runs 15 residues. CDR3 sequence: CASRLTSGSQETQYF. As DNA, the CDR3 is TGCGCCAGCAGGCTGACTAGCGGATCACAAGAGACCCAGTACTTC. Drawing the rest from reference TRBV5-1 and TRBJ2-5, the complete variable domain is KAGVTQTPRYLIKTRGQQVTLSCSPISGHRSVSWYQQTPGQGLQFLFEYFSETQRNKGNFPGRFSGRQFSNSRSEMNVSTLELGDSALYLCASRLTSGSQETQYFGPGTRLLVL.

In its sample, this clonotype was seen many times. The rearrangement joins TRBV29-1 to TRBJ2-7, with 8 bases identical to TRBD1. Germline assignment: CDR1 SQVTM and CDR2 ANQGSEA. Trimming removed 4 bases from V and 2 bases from J; junction bases left unmatched: 10. The CDR3 totals 15 residues. The DNA of the CDR3 is TGCAGCGTTGTCCTCTCAGGGACAGGTCCCTACGAGCAGTACTTC. Protein sequence: CSVVLSGTGPYEQYF.

In this sample, this clonotype turned up a few times. The chain combines TRBV20-1 with TRBJ2-1, with TRBD2 matching 13 bases. Germline V gives CDR1 DFQATT, CDR2 SNEGSKA (reference sequence). The CDR3 is 15 amino acids. After removal of 6 bases from V and 3 bases from J, the junction contained 5 bases not matched to a gene. CDR3 bases: TGCAGTGCCACGACTAGCGGGAGGTACTACAATGAGCAGTTCTTC. It specifies CSATTSGRYYNEQFF.

V is TRBV29-1 and J is TRBJ2-7; unclear D gene. Trimming cost V 3 bases and J 7 bases, with 13 bases left between them. CDR1 SQVTM and CDR2 ANQGSEA come from the germline V gene. The CDR3 runs to 12 residues. The DNA for the CDR3 is TGCAGCGTTGAGGCGGAGCCAGCGGAGCAGTACTTC. It codes for CSVEAEPAEQYF.

This clonotype was recorded a few times. The chain couples TRBV11-2 to TRBJ2-5; 9 nucleotides agree with TRBD2. The CDR3 is made up of 15 amino acids. CDR1 is SGHAT and CDR2 is FQNNGV in the germline V gene. J lost 5 bases, V lost 3 bases, and 7 bases had no gene match. CDR3 protein: CASSFPSGTGETQYF. The DNA of the CDR3 is TGTGCCAGCAGCTTTCCTAGCGGGACCGGGGAGACCCAGTACTTC.

In its sample, this clonotype was seen a few times. This chain connects TRBV12-3 or TRBV12-4 to TRBJ2-2; 10 bases line up with TRBD2. The trim removed 4 bases at V and 6 bases at J, leaving 14 bases unmatched. The CDR3 extends over 18 amino acids. The CDR3 sequence is CASSSLLGVAGGPGELFF. CDR3 DNA sequence: TGTGCCAGCAGTTCCCTGCTGGGAGTAGCGGGAGGACCCGGGGAGCTGTTTTTT.

The rearrangement uses TRBV20-1 and TRBJ2-1; TRBD1 is a possible D gene (5 bases). The V end lost 0 bases, the J end lost 4 bases, and 19 bases lay between the germline ends. The CDR3 extends over 17 amino acids. From germline, CDR1 is DFQATT and CDR2 SNEGSKA (reference sequence). Here the CDR3 reads CSARDWGLAVLYNEQFF. CDR3 nucleotide sequence: TGCAGTGCTAGAGATTGGGGCCTTGCGGTTCTTTACAATGAGCAGTTCTTC.

The rearrangement joins TRBV29-1 to TRBJ2-7; perhaps TRBD1 as D (6 bases). CDR1 and CDR2 (germline): SQVTM, ANQGSEA. Trimming shortened V by 4 bases and J by 0 bases, and 16 bases separated the two germline ends. This CDR3 is built from 15 residues. The CDR3: CSVVPDRWSSYEQYF. CDR3 bases: TGCAGCGTTGTTCCCGACAGGTGGAGCTCCTACGAGCAGTACTTC.

This clonotype was observed a handful of times. The rearrangement joins TRBV5-1 to TRBJ1-1, with TRBD1 identical over 7 bases. The germline V gene encodes CDR1 SGHRS and CDR2 YFSETQ. This CDR3 has 15 residues. The V gene end was trimmed by 3 bases and the J gene end by 7 bases; junction bases not matched to a gene: 12. The CDR3, as DNA: TGCGCCAGCAGCTCCCTCCAGACAGGGTTGGTTGAAGCTTTCTTT. Protein sequence: CASSSLQTGLVEAFF. Using reference TRBV5-1 and TRBJ1-1 for the parts outside the CDR3, the full variable domain is KAGVTQTPRYLIKTRGQQVTLSCSPISGHRSVSWYQQTPGQGLQFLFEYFSETQRNKGNFPGRFSGRQFSNSRSEMNVSTLELGDSALYLCASSSLQTGLVEAFFGQGTRLTVV.

This clonotype was recorded a few times. The chain recombines TRBV10-3 with TRBJ2-7; D ambiguous. V was cut by 8 bases and J by 5 bases, with 19 bases left in between. Germline CDR1 reads ENHRY; CDR2 reads SYGVKD. The CDR3 totals 14 residues. Here the CDR3 reads CAISKSPPGDEQYF. Written as DNA, the CDR3 is TGTGCCATCTCGAAATCGCCACCCGGAGACGAGCAGTACTTC.

V is TRBV7-9 and J is TRBJ1-6; no reliable D call. Germline CDR1 reads SEHNR; CDR2 reads FQNEAQ (reference sequence). This CDR3 is built from 15 residues. V was shortened by 0 bases and J by 9 bases, with 12 bases between the two germline ends. The CDR3 is CASSLAVGSSSPLHF. CDR3 nucleotides: TGTGCCAGCAGCTTAGCAGTAGGGTCTTCTTCACCCCTCCACTTT.

This clonotype was observed a handful of times. The J gene is TRBJ2-5, the V gene TRBV7-9; TRBD2 might be the D (5 bases). This CDR3 comprises 15 residues. Trimming cost V 5 bases and J 7 bases, with 20 bases left between them. Germline CDR1 and CDR2: SEHNR and FQNEAQ (reference sequence). CDR3 bases: TGTGCCAGCAGCGAATTTGGGAGACAAACCGGGACCCAGTACTTC. Its translation is CASSEFGRQTGTQYF.

This clonotype has more than one count but fewer than ten. The rearrangement links TRBV6-5 to TRBJ2-1, with 13 bases that match TRBD2. There are 17 residues in the CDR3. V shed 6 bases, J shed 7 bases, and the junction held 12 bases outside the gene matches. Germline V gene lookup returns CDR1 MNHEY and CDR2 SVGAGI. CDR3 bases: TGTGCCAGCAGCCCCGACAGGCGACTAGCGGGAGGTAATGAGCAGTTCTTC. It yields the protein CASSPDRRLAGGNEQFF.

This clonotype was seen at least ten times. This sequence joins TRBV11-2 and TRBJ1-1; D unclear. Germline CDR1 reads SGHAT; CDR2 reads FQNNGV. The CDR3 is made up of 14 amino acids. V gave up 10 bases and J gave up 1 base, with 16 bases separating them. This CDR3 reads CATREGTENTEAFF. The DNA for the CDR3 is TGTGCCACTCGAGAGGGTACAGAGAACACTGAAGCTTTCTTT.

The chain combines TRBV5-5 with TRBJ2-7, with D perhaps TRBD2 (6 bases). This CDR3 is 16 amino acids long. Deletions cut 0 bases from V and 3 bases from J, with 16 bases between. The germline gives CDR1 SGHKS, CDR2 YYEKEE (reference sequence). The DNA for the CDR3 is TGTGCCAGCAGCTTGGGATTGACGGGAGTAGGCTACGAGCAGTACTTC. It encodes CASSLGLTGVGYEQYF.

The table lists this clonotype with a few counts. The chain recombines TRBV3-1 with TRBJ2-7, with 8 nucleotides matching TRBD1. V lost 4 bases, J lost 10 bases, and 9 bases stayed unmatched. Germline CDR1 reads LGHDT; CDR2 reads YNNKEL (reference sequence). This CDR3 comprises 13 residues. The CDR3 is CASSPQGAVAQYF. In nucleotides, the CDR3 is TGTGCCAGCAGCCCTCAGGGGGCGGTGGCCCAGTACTTC.

The gene calls are TRBV11-2 and TRBJ2-1; 11 bases match TRBD2. Germline trimming cut 6 bases from V and 10 bases from J; bases unmatched to any gene: 11. Germline V lookup: CDR1 SGHAT, CDR2 FQNNGV. The length of the CDR3 is 15 residues. The DNA for the CDR3 is TGTGCCAGCAGAGGACTAGCGGGCCAGTTAAAAGAGCAGTTCTTC. Translating gives CASRGLAGQLKEQFF.